This is a list of T cell receptor beta chains from one sample in a study of T cell responses to AZD1222 COVID-19 vaccine. The assay was immunoSEQ multiplex PCR, and TCRdb's table has in-frame clones only and misses some. This sample has some 150,000 clones; around nine tenths occur once, and the top ten carry approximately 19%. Source: peripheral blood, taken on day 0 of AZD1222 vaccination. The receptors here all came from an adult in good health. The CDR3 runs from the conserved cysteine through the conserved F or W. Fields, in order: D gene, clone size, J gene, V gene, CDR3 DNA, CDR3 protein. D genes are given only for firm matches. Part of the rows lack a size; the others show once, few, many or a class for expanded clones.

>TRBD1|few|TRBJ1-4|TRBV5-5
TGTGCCAGCAGCTCGCCGGGACAGGGATTATCTAATGAAAAACTGTTTTTT
CASSSPGQGLSNEKLFF
>TRBD2|NA|TRBJ2-7|TRBV9
TGTGCCAGCAGCGTAGACCCCGGCAGCGGGGGCTACGAGCAGTACTTC
CASSVDPGSGGYEQYF
>TRBD2|NA|TRBJ2-1|TRBV25-1
TGTGCCAGCAGTGAAGTCCAGCGGGGGGGATTAGTTAATGAGCAGTTCTTC
CASSEVQRGGLVNEQFF
>TRBD1|NA|TRBJ2-1|TRBV19
TGTGCCAGTAGTATGCGGGCCGACAGGGCTGGGGGCCGGAATGAGCAGTTCTTC
CASSMRADRAGGRNEQFF
>TRBD1|NA|TRBJ1-5|TRBV15
TGTGCCACTACCGACGACAGGGGGAATTTCAATCAGCCCCAGCATTTT
CATTDDRGNFNQPQHF
>NA|NA|TRBJ2-6|TRBV5-1
TGCGCCAGCAGCTTGTCCAATGTCTCTGGGGCCAACGTCCTGACTTTC
CASSLSNVSGANVLTF
>TRBD1|NA|TRBJ1-6|TRBV10-3
TGTGCCATCAAGGGGGACAGGGTGAGTAATTCACCCCTCCACTTT
CAIKGDRVSNSPLHF
>NA|NA|TRBJ1-2|TRBV5-1
TGCGCCAGCAGCTCTGGGGGGCATGGCTACACCTTC
CASSSGGHGYTF
>NA|NA|TRBJ2-5|TRBV5-1
TGCGCCAGCAGCATACAAGAGACCCAGTACTTC
CASSIQETQYF
>NA|NA|TRBJ1-5|TRBV27
TGTGCCAGCAGTCAGGGAGGCAATCAGCCCCAGCATTTT
CASSQGGNQPQHF
>NA|NA|TRBJ1-6|TRBV30
TGTGCCTGGAGTGTACGCAGGACAGCAAATTCACCCCTCCACTTT
CAWSVRRTANSPLHF
>TRBD1|few|TRBJ1-2|TRBV9
TGTGCCAGCAGCCGACAGACAGGGGGGGGTGGCTACACCTTC
CASSRQTGGGGYTF
>NA|NA|TRBJ2-4|TRBV19
TGTGCCAGTAGTTCGAGGTCCTCCAATCCCATTCAGTACTTC
CASSSRSSNPIQYF
>NA|NA|TRBJ1-6|TRBV7-9
TGTGCCAGCAACTCACAAGGGGGTTCACCCCTCCACTTT
CASNSQGGSPLHF
>NA|NA|TRBJ1-1|TRBV27
TGTGCCAGCCGTTGGGTGGGCAACAGGGATGAAGCTTTCTTT
CASRWVGNRDEAFF
>NA|NA|TRBJ1-3|TRBV27
TGTGCCAGCAGTTTTGACAGACGCTCTGGAAACACCATATATTTT
CASSFDRRSGNTIYF
>TRBD1|NA|TRBJ1-5|TRBV6-2/TRBV6-3
TGTGCCAGCAGTTACAGGGGGCGCGAGGGCAATCAGCCCCAGCATTTT
CASSYRGREGNQPQHF
>TRBD1|NA|TRBJ2-1|TRBV7-9
TGTGCCAGCAGCCCCATCGACAGGGTCAATGAGCAGTTCTTC
CASSPIDRVNEQFF
>TRBD1|NA|TRBJ2-7|TRBV3-1/TRBV3-2
TGTGCCAGCAGCCAGGGACAGGCCTACGAGCAGTACTTC
CASSQGQAYEQYF
>TRBD1|NA|TRBJ1-3|TRBV18
TGTGCCAGCTCACAGGCGGGACAGGGCTTCGGAAACACCATATATTTT
CASSQAGQGFGNTIYF
>NA|NA|TRBJ1-5|TRBV28
TGTGCCAGCAGTTTGGGCGGATATAGCAATCAGCCCCAGCATTTT
CASSLGGYSNQPQHF
>NA|NA|TRBJ2-7|TRBV5-6
TGTGCCAGCAGCAGGACCACGTTCTCCTACGAGCAGTACTTC
CASSRTTFSYEQYF
>NA|NA|TRBJ1-2|TRBV9
TGTGCCAGCAGCGTTGGCCCCGTAGATGGCTACACCTTC
CASSVGPVDGYTF
>NA|NA|TRBJ1-1|TRBV4-1
TGCGCCAGCAGCCAAGTACCCGGGGGGACTGAAGCTTTCTTT
CASSQVPGGTEAFF
>NA|NA|TRBJ1-5|TRBV28
TGTGCCAGCAGTTTATTAGGGACTCGTGGTAGCAATCAGCCCCAGCATTTT
CASSLLGTRGSNQPQHF
>NA|NA|TRBJ2-7|TRBV6-2/TRBV6-3
TGTGCCAGCAGCCGCTTCGTAGGGGCCTACGAGCAGTACTTC
CASSRFVGAYEQYF
>NA|NA|TRBJ1-2|TRBV12-3/TRBV12-4
TGTGCCAGCAGAACCGCGCTACAAGGGAGCTACACCTTC
CASRTALQGSYTF
>NA|NA|TRBJ1-1|TRBV5-6
TGTGCCAGCAGCTTGGTTGGAAAAGCTTTCTTT
CASSLVGKAFF
>TRBD1|NA|TRBJ1-1|TRBV7-9
TGTGCCAGCAGCCCTGGGACAGGGGGCGGGAGGGGTGAAGCTTTCTTT
CASSPGTGGGRGEAFF
>NA|once|TRBJ2-5|TRBV5-5
TGTGCCAGCAGCTTGGACAGGGTCCAAGAGACCCAGTACTTC
CASSLDRVQETQYF
>TRBD2|few|TRBJ2-7|TRBV14
TGTGCCAGCAGCCCGTGGACTAGCGGAACCTACGAGCAGTACTTC
CASSPWTSGTYEQYF
>NA|NA|TRBJ2-1|TRBV7-3
TGTGCCAGCAGCTCACCGGGGGAGTACAATGAGCAGTTCTTC
CASSSPGEYNEQFF
>NA|NA|TRBJ2-2|TRBV11-2
TGTGCCAGCAGCCTTCGGACGGCGAACACCGGGGAGCTGTTTTTT
CASSLRTANTGELFF
>NA|NA|TRBJ2-5|TRBV5-1
TGCGCCAGCAAAGAGAGGGACCAAGAGACCCAGTACTTC
CASKERDQETQYF
>NA|NA|TRBJ1-2|TRBV24-1
TGTGCCACCAGTGATTTGTGGGGTGGCTACACCTTC
CATSDLWGGYTF
>NA|once|TRBJ1-1|TRBV7-8
TGTGCCAGCAGCTTAGTCACAGGGAGGGGCACTGAAGCTTTCTTT
CASSLVTGRGTEAFF
>TRBD1|NA|TRBJ1-3|TRBV5-1
TGCGCCAGCAGCCCGGGACAGGGGTTCGTTATTGGAAACACCATATATTTT
CASSPGQGFVIGNTIYF
>NA|NA|TRBJ2-1|TRBV5-5
TGTGCCAGCAGATTAGGACCTTTCAATGAGCAGTTCTTC
CASRLGPFNEQFF
>TRBD1|NA|TRBJ1-6|TRBV5-8
TGTGCCAGCAGCTTGGGGGGACAGGGGTCGAGTTCACCCCTCCACTTT
CASSLGGQGSSSPLHF
>NA|NA|TRBJ2-3|TRBV15
TGTGCCACCAGCAGGCTAGGGGTCACAGATACGCAGTATTTT
CATSRLGVTDTQYF
>NA|NA|TRBJ1-2|TRBV5-1
TGCGCCAGCAGCTCGATGCCAATACCACTGAGCGGGTATGGCTACACCTTC
CASSSMPIPLSGYGYTF
>NA|NA|TRBJ1-5|TRBV19
TGTGCCAGTAGTATTTGGGACGGACCCAATCAGCCCCAGCATTTT
CASSIWDGPNQPQHF
>TRBD2|NA|TRBJ2-1|TRBV5-8
TGTGCCAGCAGCTTGGGGCCTAGCGGGGGGAAAGTTTACAATGAGCAGTTCTTC
CASSLGPSGGKVYNEQFF
>NA|NA|TRBJ1-2|TRBV6-2/TRBV6-3
TGTGCCAGCAGTTTAGTTCGGCAGCGGTTTGGCTACACCTTC
CASSLVRQRFGYTF
>NA|NA|TRBJ2-7|TRBV15
TGTGCCACCAGCAGAGGGGATCAGGGGTGGGACGAGCAGTACTTC
CATSRGDQGWDEQYF